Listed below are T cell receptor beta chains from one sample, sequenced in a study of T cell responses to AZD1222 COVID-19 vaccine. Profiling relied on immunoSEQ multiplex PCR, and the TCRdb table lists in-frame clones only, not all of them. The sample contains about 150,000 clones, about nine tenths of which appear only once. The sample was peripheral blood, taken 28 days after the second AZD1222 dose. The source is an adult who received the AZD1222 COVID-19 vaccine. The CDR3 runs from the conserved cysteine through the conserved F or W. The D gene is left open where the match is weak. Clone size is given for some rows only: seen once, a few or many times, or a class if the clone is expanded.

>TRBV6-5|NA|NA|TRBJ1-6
TGTGCCAGCAGTTACTCGGGGGCGGGGAATTCACCCCTCCACTTT
CASSYSGAGNSPLHF
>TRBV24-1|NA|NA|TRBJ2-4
TGTGCCACCGGGGGCGACAGAGCCAAAAACATTCAGTACTTC
CATGGDRAKNIQYF
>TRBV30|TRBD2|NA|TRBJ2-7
TGTGCCTGGAGTATCGGACTAGCGGGCGAGCAGTACTTC
CAWSIGLAGEQYF
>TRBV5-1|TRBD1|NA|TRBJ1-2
TGCGCCAGCAGCTCAGGGACAGGGAAAGGCTACACCTTC
CASSSGTGKGYTF
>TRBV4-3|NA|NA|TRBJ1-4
TGCGCCAGCAGCCAAGAGGAGGAGGCCGCAACTAATGAAAAACTGTTTTTT
CASSQEEEAATNEKLFF
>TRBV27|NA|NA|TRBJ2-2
TGTGCCAGCAGTCAGACTCCGAACACCGGGGAGCTGTTTTTT
CASSQTPNTGELFF
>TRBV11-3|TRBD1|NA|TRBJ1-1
TGTGCCAGCAGTAACGGACAGGGGGGAACTGAAGCTTTCTTT
CASSNGQGGTEAFF
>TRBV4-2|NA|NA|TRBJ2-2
TGTGCCAGCAGCCAAGAGTTTTTGAACACCGGGGAGCTGTTTTTT
CASSQEFLNTGELFF
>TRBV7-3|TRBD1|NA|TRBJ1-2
TGTGCCAGCAGCCCATGGGACAGGGTTTATGGCTACACCTTC
CASSPWDRVYGYTF
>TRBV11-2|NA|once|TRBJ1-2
TGTGCCAGCAGCTTAGATCGGGGTGGCTATGGCTACACCTTC
CASSLDRGGYGYTF
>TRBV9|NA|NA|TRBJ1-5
TGTGCCAGCAGCGTAGACGGGGCGAGGCAGCCCCAGCATTTT
CASSVDGARQPQHF
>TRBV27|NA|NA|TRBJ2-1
TGTGCCAGCAGGACCCGATGGGGACTACAGGGGAATGAGCAGTTCTTC
CASRTRWGLQGNEQFF
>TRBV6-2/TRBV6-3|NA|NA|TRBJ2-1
TGTGCCAGCAGTCACGGACTGAGGGATGAGCAGTTCTTC
CASSHGLRDEQFF
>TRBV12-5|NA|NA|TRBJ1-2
TGTGCTAGTGGTGCTAGGGTCGCCCGGGATGGCTACACCTTC
CASGARVARDGYTF
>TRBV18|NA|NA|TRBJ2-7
TGTGCCAGCTCATTGGCGACTCGACCTTACGAGCAGTACTTC
CASSLATRPYEQYF
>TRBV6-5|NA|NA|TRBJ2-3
TGTGCCAGCAGTTACGCAACCGGGACGAGAGATACGCAGTATTTT
CASSYATGTRDTQYF
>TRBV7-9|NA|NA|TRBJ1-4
TGTGCCACCACCGCAGGGGTGGCTAATGAAAAACTGTTTTTT
CATTAGVANEKLFF
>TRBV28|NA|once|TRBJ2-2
TGTGCCAGCAGACTCGGGTGGAGCACCGGGGAGCTGTTTTTT
CASRLGWSTGELFF
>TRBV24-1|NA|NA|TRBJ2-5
TGTGCCACCAGTGATTTCGGCGTTAGAGGGACAGAGACCCAGTACTTC
CATSDFGVRGTETQYF
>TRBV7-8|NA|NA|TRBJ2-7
TGTGCCAGCAGCTCATTCAGCGAGCAGTACTTC
CASSSFSEQYF
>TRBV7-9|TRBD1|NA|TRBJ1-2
TGTGCCAGCAGCTTAGGATCCGGGACAGAGTATGGCTACACCTTC
CASSLGSGTEYGYTF
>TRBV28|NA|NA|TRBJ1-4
TGTGCCAGCACCGAGTGGACTAATGAAAAACTGTTTTTT
CASTEWTNEKLFF
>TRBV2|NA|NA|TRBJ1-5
TGTGCCAGCAGTGCTCCGGGGTATGCCAATCAGCCCCAGCATTTT
CASSAPGYANQPQHF
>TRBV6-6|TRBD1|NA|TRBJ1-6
TGTGCCAGCAGTCTCACCCCCCCCCAGGGGGAGGTCAATTCACCCCTCCACTTT
CASSLTPPQGEVNSPLHF
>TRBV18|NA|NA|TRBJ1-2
TGTGCCAGCTCACCACCGGCGGGAGGAGGCTACACCTTC
CASSPPAGGGYTF
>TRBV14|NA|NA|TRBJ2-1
TGTGCCAGCAGCCAAGATAAGGAAAGCTCCTACAATGAGCAGTTCTTC
CASSQDKESSYNEQFF
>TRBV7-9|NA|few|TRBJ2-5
TGTGCCAGCAGCTCCCGACGACACCTCCAAGAGACCCAGTACTTC
CASSSRRHLQETQYF
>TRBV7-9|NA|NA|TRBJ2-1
TGTGCCAGCACCAATAATGAAGAGCAGTTCTTC
CASTNNEEQFF
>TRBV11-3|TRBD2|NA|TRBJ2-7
TGTGCCAGCAGCTTCCGGACTAGCGGGAGGGCCCGGGACGAGCAGTACTTC
CASSFRTSGRARDEQYF
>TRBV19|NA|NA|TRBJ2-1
TGTGCCCGACACTGGGGGTACAAGGACAATGAGCAGTTCTTC
CARHWGYKDNEQFF
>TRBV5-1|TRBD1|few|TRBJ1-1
TGCGCCAGCAGCGCATATGGACAGGGGAACGCTGAAGCTTTCTTT
CASSAYGQGNAEAFF
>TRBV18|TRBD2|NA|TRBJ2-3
TGTGCCAGCTCACCAACTAGCGGGAGCCGCACAGATACGCAGTATTTT
CASSPTSGSRTDTQYF
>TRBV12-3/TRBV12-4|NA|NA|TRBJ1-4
TGTGCCAGCAGTTTACGAACAAATGAAAAACTGTTTTTT
CASSLRTNEKLFF
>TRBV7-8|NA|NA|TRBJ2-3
TGTGCCAGCAGGGCCGGGACCACTAGCACAGATACGCAGTATTTT
CASRAGTTSTDTQYF
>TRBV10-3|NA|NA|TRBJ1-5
TGTGCCATCAGTAGTAGGACAGTAGATCAGCCCCAGCATTTT
CAISSRTVDQPQHF
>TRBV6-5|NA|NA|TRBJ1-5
TGTGCCAGCAGACTTGGATGGGATCAGCCCCAGCATTTT
CASRLGWDQPQHF
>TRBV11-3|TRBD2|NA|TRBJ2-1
TGTGCCAGCAGTCCGGGAGCGGGAGAGGGTCTTGTGCAGTTCTTC
CASSPGAGEGLVQFF
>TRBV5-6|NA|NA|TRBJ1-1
TGTGCCAGCAGCTTGGAGGCAGATGAAGCTTTCTTT
CASSLEADEAFF
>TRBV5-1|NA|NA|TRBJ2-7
TGCGCCAGCACCGACGGTTACTACGAGCAGTACTTC
CASTDGYYEQYF
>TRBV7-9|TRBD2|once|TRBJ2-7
TGTGCCAGCAGCTTAGGAGGGACTAACTCCTACGAGCAGTACTTC
CASSLGGTNSYEQYF
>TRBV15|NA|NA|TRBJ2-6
TGTGCCACCAGTCAAGGGGCGGATTCTGGGGCCAACGTCCTGACTTTC
CATSQGADSGANVLTF
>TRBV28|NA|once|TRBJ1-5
TGTGCCAGCAGTTTGGGAGGAGGTGGCCAGCCCCAGCATTTT
CASSLGGGGQPQHF
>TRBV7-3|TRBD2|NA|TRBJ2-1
TGTGCCAGCAGCTTACTAGCGGGAGGGGGCAATGAGCAGTTCTTC
CASSLLAGGGNEQFF
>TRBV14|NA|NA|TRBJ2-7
TGTGCCAGCAGCCAAGGTCTAACCTACGAGCAGTACTTC
CASSQGLTYEQYF
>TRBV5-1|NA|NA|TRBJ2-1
TGCGCCAGCAGCCCTCTCCCAGGGGACAATGAGCAGTTCTTC
CASSPLPGDNEQFF
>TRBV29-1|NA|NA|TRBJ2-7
TGCAGCGTTGATACGGGAAGCTCCTACGAGCAGTACTTC
CSVDTGSSYEQYF
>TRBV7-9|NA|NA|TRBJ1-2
TGTGCCAGCACCACAGGCCTTGTCTATGGCTACACCTTC
CASTTGLVYGYTF
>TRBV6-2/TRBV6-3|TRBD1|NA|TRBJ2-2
TGTGCCAGCAGTTACCCCAGGGACAGGTCGAACACCGGGGAGCTGTTTTTT
CASSYPRDRSNTGELFF
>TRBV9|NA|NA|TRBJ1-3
TGTGCCAGCAGCCCAGCAGAAGAAATCTCTGGAAACACCATATATTTT
CASSPAEEISGNTIYF
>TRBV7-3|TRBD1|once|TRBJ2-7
TGTGCCAGCAGCTCCCCCTTTGGGACAGGCGGTACCTACGAGCAGTACTTC
CASSSPFGTGGTYEQYF
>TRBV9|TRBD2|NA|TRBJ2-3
TGTGCCAGCAGCGTAGCGAGCGGGAGGGCAGATACGCAGTATTTT
CASSVASGRADTQYF
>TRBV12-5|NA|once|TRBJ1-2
TGTGCTAGTGCCCTAGCAAGATCCTATGGCTACACCTTC
CASALARSYGYTF
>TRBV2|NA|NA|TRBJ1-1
TGTGCCAGCAGTGAGACAGTGGGAAACACTGAAGCTTTCTTT
CASSETVGNTEAFF
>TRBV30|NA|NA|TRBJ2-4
TGTGCCTGGAGCATCCAAAACATTCAGTACTTC
CAWSIQNIQYF
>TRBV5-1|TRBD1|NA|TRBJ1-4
TGCGCCAGCAGCCCGAAGGACAGGGGTGGTATAGCTAATGAAAAACTGTTTTTT
CASSPKDRGGIANEKLFF
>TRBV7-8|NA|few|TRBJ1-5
TGTGCCAGCAGCTTAGATGTGGGGACGGGTCAGCCCCAGCATTTT
CASSLDVGTGQPQHF
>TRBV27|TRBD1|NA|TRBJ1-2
TGTGCCAGCAGGCCCTTGGGACAGGGGGCTAGCTATGGCTACACCTTC
CASRPLGQGASYGYTF
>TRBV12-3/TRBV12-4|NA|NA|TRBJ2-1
TGTGCCAGCAGTTTGGCAGACACGCATGAGCAGTTCTTC
CASSLADTHEQFF
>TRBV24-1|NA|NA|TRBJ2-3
TGTGCCACCTCTCCATTGGGAGGGGGTCGGGATACGCAGTATTTT
CATSPLGGGRDTQYF
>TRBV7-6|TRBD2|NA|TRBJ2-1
TGTGCCAGCAGCTTAAGCGCCGTGGCGGGGGTCTTCAACAATGAGCAGTTCTTC
CASSLSAVAGVFNNEQFF